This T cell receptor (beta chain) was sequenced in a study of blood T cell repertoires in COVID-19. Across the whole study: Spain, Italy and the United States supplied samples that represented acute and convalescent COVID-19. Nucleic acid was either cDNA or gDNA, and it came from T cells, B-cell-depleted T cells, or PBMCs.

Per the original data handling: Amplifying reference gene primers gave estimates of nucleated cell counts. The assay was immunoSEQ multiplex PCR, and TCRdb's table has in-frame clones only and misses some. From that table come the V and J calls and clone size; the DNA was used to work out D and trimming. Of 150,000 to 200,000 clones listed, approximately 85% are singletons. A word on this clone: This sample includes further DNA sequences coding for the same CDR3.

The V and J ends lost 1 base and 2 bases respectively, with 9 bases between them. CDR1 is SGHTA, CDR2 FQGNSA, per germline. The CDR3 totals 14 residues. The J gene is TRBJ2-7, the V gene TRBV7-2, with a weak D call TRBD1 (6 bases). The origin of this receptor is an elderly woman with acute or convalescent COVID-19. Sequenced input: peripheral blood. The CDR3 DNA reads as TGTGCCAGCAGCTTAGGTCAGGGGACCTACGAGCAGTACTTC. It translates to CASSLGQGTYEQYF.